Each of the 30 T cell receptor beta chains below was sequenced from the same sample in a study of T cells after yellow fever vaccination (dated by TCRdb to between 2019 and 2020). Library construction relied on 5' RACE. This sample was sequenced with an Illumina NovaSeq 6000. TCRdb reprocessing: public reads trimmed at Q25 with fastp, clones called with MiXCR, in-frame beta chains kept. Records with the same CDR3 protein are collapsed into one entry carrying the most frequent genes and DNA. Counted in this sample were nearly 300,000 distinct CDR3 sequences; 7.5% to 9% of them appeared once. The ten largest clones add up to about 3% of the sample. The sample's treatment or condition, from its label and the paper: live attenuated yellow fever vaccine strain. The material was CD4+ T cells sorted from PBMCs, obtained 5 days after the yellow fever booster vaccination. Receptors originate from a man aged 18 to 30 who received the YFV17D yellow fever vaccine.

Ten or more counts support this clonotype. The chain couples TRBV4-1 to TRBJ1-6; D might be TRBD1 (5 bases). This CDR3 is 15 amino acids long. In germline, CDR1 is MGHRA, CDR2 YSYEKL. Trimming pared 1 base from V and 14 bases from J, leaving 18 bases between. The CDR3 DNA reads as TGCGCCAGCAGCCAAGTAGGGGTCAGGGAGAGGACCCTCCACTTT. This codes for CASSQVGVRERTLHF.

This clonotype was observed a few times. The V and J genes are TRBV7-2 and TRBJ1-2, with TRBD1 matching over 7 bases. V was clipped by 3 bases and J by 1 base; unmatched bases: 2. The CDR3 runs to 14 residues. From germline, CDR1 is SGHTA and CDR2 FQGNSA. The CDR3 is CASSLTGFNYGYTF. CDR3 nucleotides: TGTGCCAGCAGCTTGACAGGGTTTAACTATGGCTACACCTTC.

In this sample, this clonotype turned up a few times. The rearrangement links TRBV5-4 to TRBJ2-4; D is uncertain. CDR1 and CDR2 from the germline V gene are SGHNT and YYREEE (reference sequence). Trimming cost V 0 bases and J 4 bases, with 5 bases left between them. CDR3 length: 13 amino acids. CDR3 sequence reads: CASSLDRKNIQYF. CDR3 bases: TGTGCCAGCAGCTTGGACAGAAAAAACATTCAGTACTTC.

This clonotype was seen more than once but under ten times. This chain joins TRBV5-1 and TRBJ1-6; tentative D call: TRBD1 (5 bases). Between the trimmed V and J ends, which lost 3 bases and 6 bases, there was a span of 10 bases. CDR3 length equals 14 residues. CDR1 SGHRS and CDR2 YFSETQ come from the germline V gene. For the CDR3, the DNA is TGCGCCAGCAGCTGGGACGGTGGTAATTCACCCCTCCACTTT. It encodes CASSWDGGNSPLHF.

This clonotype was recorded many times. The chain uses TRBV7-2 and TRBJ2-2, with D possibly being TRBD1 or TRBD2 (5 bases each). There are 15 residues in the CDR3. Germline CDR1 is SGHTA and CDR2 is FQGNSA. The V end was cut by 3 bases, the J end by 5 bases, with 13 bases between. CDR3 loop: CASSFFRGGTGELFF. The CDR3 nucleotides read TGTGCCAGCAGCTTCTTTCGGGGCGGTACCGGGGAGCTGTTTTTT.

In its sample, this clonotype was seen many times. The rearrangement links TRBV7-9 to TRBJ1-1; maybe TRBD1 (5 bases). Trimming took off 5 bases at V and 3 bases at J, with 13 bases between the two ends. The CDR3 has 14 residues. Germline assignment: CDR1 SEHNR and CDR2 FQNEAQ (reference sequence). CDR3 DNA sequence: TGTGCCAGCAGCGGGGGTCCGGGTGACACTGAAGCTTTCTTT. This sequence encodes CASSGGPGDTEAFF. The complete variable domain, with remaining parts taken from reference TRBV7-9 and TRBJ1-1, reads DTGVSQNPRHKITKRGQNVTFRCDPISEHNRLYWYRQTLGQGPEFLTYFQNEAQLEKSRLLSDRFSAERPKGSFSTLEIQRTEQGDSAMYLCASSGGPGDTEAFFGQGTRLTVV.

The sample holds many counts of this clonotype. The chain is built from TRBV20-1 and TRBJ2-5; 8 bases agree with TRBD1. The germline V gene encodes CDR1 DFQATT and CDR2 SNEGSKA (reference sequence). The CDR3 spans 13 residues. V trimming: 3 bases; J trimming: 8 bases; junction bases outside the gene matches: 8. CDR3 bases: TGCAGTGCTAGGAGGCTACAGGGGGTAACCCAGTACTTC. Its translation is CSARRLQGVTQYF.

This clonotype was seen a handful of times. The chain links TRBV2 to TRBJ1-3, with 7 bases identical to TRBD1. The CDR3 spans 16 residues. V was pared by 5 bases and J by 4 bases, with 11 bases of the junction left unmatched. CDR1 SNHLY and CDR2 FYNNEI come from the germline V gene. The CDR3 nucleotides are TGTGCCAGCAGTACACCCCGAACAGGGGAGGGAAACACCATATATTTT. It translates to CASSTPRTGEGNTIYF.

This clonotype was counted between two and nine times. The rearrangement uses TRBV27 and TRBJ2-7, with 8 bases aligning to TRBD1. The CDR3 runs 14 residues. J lost 7 bases, V lost 5 bases, and 10 bases had no gene match. Looked up from germline, CDR1 is MNHEY and CDR2 is SMNVEV (reference sequence). The CDR3 DNA sequence: TGTGCCAGCAGTCCTCCGAGGGGACAGGATGAGCAGTACGTC. This encodes CASSPPRGQDEQYV.

This clonotype was found many times. The rearrangement uses TRBV2 and TRBJ2-7; 7 nucleotides agree with TRBD1. The CDR3 loop spans 14 amino acids. Losses at the gene ends were 6 bases for V and 0 bases for J; bases not matched to a gene: 5. Germline values: CDR1 SNHLY, CDR2 FYNNEI. CDR3 bases: TGTGCCAGCAGGCCGGACAGGAGCTCCTACGAGCAGTACTTC. It yields the protein CASRPDRSSYEQYF.

This clonotype was seen a few times. The chain links TRBV3-1 to TRBJ2-2, with 8 bases aligning to TRBD1. CDR3 length: 16 amino acids. V shed 0 bases, J shed 3 bases, and the junction held 3 bases outside the gene matches. Germline assignment: CDR1 LGHDT and CDR2 YNNKEL (reference sequence). The CDR3 DNA reads as TGTGCCAGCAGCCAAGACAGGGGGCTGGACACCGGGGAGCTGTTTTTT. It yields the protein CASSQDRGLDTGELFF.

J is TRBJ2-3 and V is TRBV7-2, with 8 bases aligning to TRBD2. V trimming: 4 bases; J trimming: 5 bases; junction bases outside the gene matches: 8. The CDR3 has 15 residues. Germline-derived CDR1 and CDR2 are SGHTA and FQGNSA. CDR3 region: CASSSGGVRGDTQYF. The CDR3, as DNA: TGTGCCAGCAGCTCCGGGGGGGTGCGGGGAGATACGCAGTATTTT.

This chain joins TRBV6-6 and TRBJ2-5, with D unresolved. Deletions cut 10 bases from V and 4 bases from J, with 13 bases between. Germline V gene data show CDR1 as MNHNY and CDR2 as SVGAGI (reference sequence). CDR3 length: 12 residues. The CDR3 DNA reads as TGTGCCACCTCCGCTATCGGAGAGACCCAGTACTTC. Protein product: CATSAIGETQYF.

The chain employs TRBV10-3 and TRBJ2-1, with D hard to call. Germline values: CDR1 ENHRY, CDR2 SYGVKD. This CDR3 spans 12 amino acids. Trimming removed 6 bases at V and 8 bases at J, with 11 bases between. The CDR3 protein is CAISLNEDEQFF. As DNA, the CDR3 is TGTGCCATCAGCCTGAATGAGGATGAGCAGTTCTTC.

This clonotype was seen at least ten times. The chain uses TRBV5-1 and TRBJ2-7, with D possibly TRBD1 on 6 matching bases. This CDR3 contains 15 residues. V was shortened by 4 bases and J by 9 bases, with 23 bases between the two germline ends. Germline CDR1 is SGHRS and CDR2 is YFSETQ. The CDR3 spells CASSPGQFESEGQYV. The CDR3 bases are TGCGCCAGCAGCCCGGGACAATTTGAGTCAGAAGGGCAGTACGTC.

The table lists this clonotype with a few counts. CDR3 nucleotides: TGTGCCAGCAGCCAAGGTGTGGTGGTCGCCAAAAACATTCAGTACTTC. Translation gives CASSQGVVVAKNIQYF. V usage is TRBV4-2 and J usage is TRBJ2-4; unclear D gene. Germline V gives CDR1 LGHNA, CDR2 YNFKEQ. This CDR3 is 16 amino acids long. V lost 1 base, J lost 1 base, and 11 bases lay in between.

The chain carries TRBV7-8 and TRBJ2-3, with D tentatively TRBD2 (6 bases). There are 16 residues in the CDR3. Germline V gives CDR1 SGHVS, CDR2 FQNEAQ. Trimming took 8 bases from V and 1 from J, leaving 19 bases between them. This CDR3 reads CASARGRIPGTDTQYF. The CDR3 DNA follows: TGTGCCAGCGCACGGGGGAGGATACCGGGCACAGATACGCAGTATTTT.

The chain has TRBV3-1 and TRBJ2-1, with unresolved D. V was trimmed by 0 bases and J by 6 bases, leaving 18 bases between them. Germline-derived CDR1 and CDR2 are LGHDT and YNNKEL (reference sequence). The CDR3 has 17 amino acids. The DNA of the CDR3 is TGTGCCAGCAGCCAAGATGAGGCGAGTGCCGCCCGCAATGAGCAGTTCTTC. This gives the protein CASSQDEASAARNEQFF.

This clonotype was seen a few times. This chain links TRBV5-1 with TRBJ1-1, with D uncertain. The V end was cut by 0 bases, the J end by 4 bases, with 10 bases between. The CDR3 runs 14 residues. Germline assignment: CDR1 SGHRS and CDR2 YFSETQ. The CDR3 nucleotides read TGCGCCAGCAGCTTGGTGCCAGCGAGCACTGAAGCTTTCTTT. It translates to CASSLVPASTEAFF.

The V call is TRBV2, the J call TRBJ2-2; 8 bases line up with TRBD2. The length of the CDR3 is 14 residues. Germline V lookup: CDR1 SNHLY, CDR2 FYNNEI. The V gene end was trimmed by 6 bases and the J gene end by 2 bases; junction bases not matched to a gene: 2. The CDR3 DNA is TGTGCCAGCAGAGGACTAGCAAACACCGGGGAGCTGTTTTTT. This encodes CASRGLANTGELFF.

Ten or more counts support this clonotype. The chain is built from TRBV5-1 and TRBJ2-1; 7 positions agree with TRBD1. The CDR3 has 13 amino acids. Unmatched junction bases numbered 6, after V lost 8 bases and J lost 4 bases. CDR1 SGHRS and CDR2 YFSETQ come from the germline V gene. This CDR3 is CASRQGEYNEQFF. CDR3 DNA sequence: TGCGCCAGTAGACAGGGAGAATACAATGAGCAGTTCTTC.

This chain uses TRBV20-1 with TRBJ1-2; D is undetermined. The V end lost 6 bases, the J end lost 0 bases, and 8 bases lay between the germline ends. Germline V gene lookup returns CDR1 DFQATT and CDR2 SNEGSKA (reference sequence). CDR3 length equals 12 residues. DNA for the CDR3: TGCAGTGCCACGAGCGCTAACTATGGCTACACCTTC. This sequence encodes CSATSANYGYTF.

This clonotype was recorded a few times. The chain joins TRBV5-1 to TRBJ2-7; 7 positions agree with TRBD1. In germline, CDR1 is SGHRS, CDR2 YFSETQ. The CDR3 runs 14 residues. V lost 2 bases to trimming and J lost 3 bases; unmatched junction nucleotides: 5. In DNA, the CDR3 is TGCGCCAGCAGCTTCGTACAGGGGAACTACGAGCAGTACGTC. This codes for CASSFVQGNYEQYV.

The chain couples TRBV10-3 to TRBJ2-3, with 9 nucleotides matching TRBD1. J lost 3 bases, V lost 4 bases, and 5 bases had no gene match. This CDR3 region has 15 residues. In germline, CDR1 is ENHRY, CDR2 SYGVKD. CDR3 in DNA: TGTGCCATCAGTGGGCAGGGACAGGGAACAGATACGCAGTATTTT. This codes for CAISGQGQGTDTQYF.

In this sample, this clonotype turned up many times. V usage is TRBV19 and J usage is TRBJ2-1; 11 bases map to TRBD2. CDR1 and CDR2 from the germline V gene are LNHDA and SQIVND (reference sequence). The CDR3 runs to 17 residues. Trimming took 3 bases from V and 2 from J; bases not matched to a gene: 6. The CDR3 coding sequence is TGTGCCAGTAGTATCACTAGCGGGGGCCATACCTACAATGAGCAGTTCTTC. Translation gives CASSITSGGHTYNEQFF.

This clonotype was picked up a small number of times. Here the CDR3 reads CASSVMTSGEGEQFF. CDR3 coding DNA: TGTGCCAGCAGCGTTATGACTAGCGGGGAGGGGGAGCAGTTCTTC. This chain connects TRBV9 to TRBJ2-1; 11 positions match TRBD2. Germline V CDR1 and CDR2: SGDLS, YYNGEE. The CDR3 length is 15 residues. Trimming removed 2 bases from V and 10 bases from J; junction bases left unmatched: 8.

This clonotype was seen a handful of times. The chain joins TRBV29-1 to TRBJ1-1, with unresolved D. V was clipped by 4 bases and J by 1 base, with 10 bases between them. Germline CDR1 reads SQVTM; CDR2 reads ANQGSEA. This CDR3 has 13 residues. The CDR3 region is CSVVSPRNTEAFF. The CDR3 DNA sequence: TGCAGCGTTGTTTCCCCACGGAACACTGAAGCTTTCTTT.

This clonotype turned up a few times. This rearrangement joins TRBV29-1 to TRBJ2-3; possible D gene TRBD2, 6 bases. CDR3 size: 14 residues. Looked up from germline, CDR1 is SQVTM and CDR2 is ANQGSEA. Between the trimmed V and J ends, which lost 4 bases and 0 bases, there was a span of 11 bases. This CDR3 is CSVVGGVSTDTQYF. Here the CDR3 DNA reads TGCAGCGTTGTAGGAGGGGTTAGCACAGATACGCAGTATTTT.

This clonotype was found a few times. The chain joins TRBV5-1 to TRBJ1-1; no clear D. Trimming cost V 1 base and J 1 base, with 8 bases left between them. Germline V CDR1 and CDR2: SGHRS, YFSETQ. This CDR3 has 14 residues. Here the CDR3 DNA reads TGCGCCAGCAGCTTGATGGATCCGAACACTGAAGCTTTCTTT. Its translation: CASSLMDPNTEAFF.

CDR3 sequence reads: CASSPGQGPRGGYTF. As DNA, the CDR3 is TGCGCCAGCAGCCCCGGACAGGGGCCACGAGGGGGCTACACCTTC. The chain is built from TRBV4-1 and TRBJ1-2; 9 bases are shared with TRBD1. CDR3 length: 15 residues. Germline lookup yields CDR1 MGHRA and CDR2 YSYEKL. Trimming at V came to 4 bases and at J to 8 bases, leaving 11 bases not matched to a gene.